This T cell receptor (beta chain) was profiled in a study of persistence of HIV-infected CD4 T cells (dated by TCRdb to 2020 to 2022). Background on the whole study: Participants had been on suppressive ART for a median of roughly 8 years. Peripheral blood samples of up to about 180 mL were collected at multiple time points, except for a couple of participants, who underwent leukapheresis at a single time point. CMV- and HIV-1 Gag-responding CD4+ T cells were isolated from ART-treated individuals so that antigen-driven clonal expansion of HIV-1-infected cells could be examined. TCRbeta sequencing assessed the clonality of all cells in each sorted population, while proviral sequencing assessed the clonality of infected cells. Cross-participant TCR cluster analysis included 8 or 9 participants for CMV and more than five participants for Gag.

With respect to this clone: The antigen this receptor binds is unknown. No base quality information exists; no much larger clone differs at one position.

The immunoSEQ hsTCRB assay version 4, run in survey mode, was used to sequence TCRbeta repertoires from genomic DNA. For TCRbeta sequencing, genomic DNA was diluted to around 10 ng/uL, with up to 1 ug used per sample. The study's processing was this. Analysis of the TCRbeta data was done in ImmunoSeq Analyzer 3.0, and diversity was computed on productive nucleotide rearrangements. Using the Immunarch R package, lower-bound TCR diversity was estimated with the improved Chao index and clonality was estimated with the Gini coefficient. Different nucleotide rearrangements encoding the same CDR3beta amino acid sequence were treated as distinct clonotypes. TCRbeta sequences significantly enriched in antigen-responding cells relative to anti-CD3/anti-CD28-activated cells were identified by differential abundance analysis. GLIPH2 grouped TCRs by predicted peptide-MHC specificity, both within each participant and across combined participant data sets. TCRdb obtained this table from immuneACCESS and retained in-frame rearrangements with V and J assigned. These tables miss some clones; where compared with another copy, unresolved V genes account for less than half of the shortfall, and the remainder is unexplained. V and J calls and clone size follow that table, whereas D and trimming were derived from the DNA. For this sample the table gives 15,000 to 20,000 clones, of which 65% were detected only once. Roughly 8% of the sample is taken by the ten largest.

The treatment or condition label, read with the paper, signifies: suppressive antiretroviral therapy. Lysates of CMV-infected fibroblasts at 10 ug/mL were used to stimulate the cells. CD4+ T cells that responded were sorted based on upregulation of both CD40 ligand and CD69. Participants were HIV-1-infected adults who started suppressive ART during chronic infection. Participants had undetectable plasma HIV-1 RNA below 50 copies/mL for at least 4 years. To be included, a participant needed positive CMV serology and a CD4+ T cell count above 400 cells/uL. Before stimulation, PBMCs were isolated using density centrifugation and then depleted of CD8+ T cells. For 18 hours, the CD8-depleted PBMCs were stimulated with anti-CD28/CD49d costimulation, a CD40-blocking antibody, and enfuvirtide to prevent new infections. Sorting was done on either a Beckman Coulter MoFlo Legacy or an XDP sorter, and propidium iodide was used to exclude dead cells. The QIAamp DNA Mini Kit was used for genomic DNA extraction from samples above one million cells, and the Quick-DNA Microprep Kit was used otherwise.

Overall results and qualifications from the work: Bulk TCR analyses could not be limited to the rare CMV-responding cells that actually contained HIV-1 proviruses. Only a small number of individuals took part in the study, and the range of antigens tested was limited. Antigen-responding cells were enriched for degenerate expanded CDR3beta sequences, which suggests convergent selection of CD4+ responses to CMV and Gag. Significantly lower TCRbeta richness was observed in CMV- and Gag-responding cells than in anti-CD3/anti-CD28-responding cells, and higher oligoclonality was observed in CMV-responding cells than in CD3/CD28-stimulated and Gag-responding cells. Within the same sorted populations, TCR oligoclonality correlated with proviral oligoclonality.

Sequenced here: CD4+ T cells sorted from PBMCs after roughly 18-hour stimulation, sampled from a patient who received antiretroviral therapy. The cell subset or site label here, explained by the study, means: CD40L+CD69+ CD4 T cells responding to CMV lysate. The receptor's source is an adult woman with HIV who was CMV-seropositive.

The nucleotide sequence reads as follows: TGTGCCAGCAGCTTAGCAGGCCTAGCGGGGGGCACAGGGTTCCCGCAGTATTTT. Translated, this gives CASSLAGLAGGTGFPQYF. The chain couples TRBV11-2 to TRBJ2-3; 11 central bases correspond to TRBD2. The germline V gene yields SGHAT for CDR1 and FQNNGV for CDR2. The junction shows trimming of 1 base on V and 10 bases on J, and the gene matches do not reach 16 bases of it. The CDR3 measures 18 amino acids from cysteine to phenylalanine. The kept DNA is CDR3 alone, 54 bases in frame from the first base.